This entry lists 26 T cell receptor beta chains sequenced from one sample in a study of control samples from healthy donors and cancer patients. TCRdb keeps only in-frame clones here, not all; method: immunoSEQ multiplex PCR. This specimen shows around 190,000 clones; the ten leading clones hold approximately 2.2%. Sample: blood. These receptors were taken from a woman aged 25-40 years in good health.

This chain uses TRBV5-1 with TRBJ2-2, with D perhaps TRBD1 (6 bases). Looked up from germline, CDR1 is SGHRS and CDR2 is YFSETQ. The CDR3 is made up of 16 amino acids. V was shortened by 3 bases and J by 1 base, with 13 bases between the two germline ends. As DNA, the CDR3 is TGCGCCAGCAGCTCCCGGGACACCCGGAACACCGGGGAGCTGTTTTTT. This encodes CASSSRDTRNTGELFF.

This chain joins TRBV4-1 and TRBJ1-4; D uncertain. Germline CDR1 reads MGHRA; CDR2 reads YSYEKL. The CDR3 extends over 12 amino acids. Trimming pared 5 bases from V and 11 bases from J, leaving 12 bases between. The CDR3 spells CASSEERRKLFF. The CDR3 DNA reads TGCGCCAGCAGCGAGGAACGACGCAAACTGTTTTTT.

V is TRBV5-1 and J is TRBJ2-5; weak D call: TRBD1 (6 bases). There are 13 residues in the CDR3. Per germline, CDR1 SGHRS and CDR2 YFSETQ. The V end lost 3 bases, the J end lost 5 bases, and 11 bases lay between the germline ends. The CDR3 loop reads CASSYTGQETQYF. The CDR3 bases are TGCGCCAGCAGCTACACAGGGCAGGAGACCCAGTACTTC. Using reference TRBV5-1 and TRBJ2-5 for the parts outside the CDR3, the full variable domain is KAGVTQTPRYLIKTRGQQVTLSCSPISGHRSVSWYQQTPGQGLQFLFEYFSETQRNKGNFPGRFSGRQFSNSRSEMNVSTLELGDSALYLCASSYTGQETQYFGPGTRLLVL.

V is TRBV2 and J is TRBJ1-2, with no clear D. The CDR3 is made up of 12 amino acids. The germline V gene encodes CDR1 SNHLY and CDR2 FYNNEI. Trimming removed 9 bases at V and 4 bases at J, with 12 bases between. CDR3 region: CASSKSAYGYTF. The CDR3 region has the DNA TGTGCCAGTTCGAAATCGGCCTATGGCTACACCTTC.

Notes on this clone: Other nucleotide sequences from this sample produce the same CDR3. This chain connects TRBV5-1 to TRBJ2-5, with TRBD1 matching 11 bases. Germline V gene data show CDR1 as SGHRS and CDR2 as YFSETQ. The CDR3 is 16 residues long. The V and J ends lost 2 bases and 5 bases, in that order; junction bases with no gene match: 8. In nucleotides, the CDR3 is TGCGCCAGCAGCTTAGGACAGGGGGCGAGGTGGGAGACCCAGTACTTC. Its protein product is CASSLGQGARWETQYF.

The chain recombines TRBV6-5 with TRBJ1-1, with TRBD1 as a possible D gene (6 bases). Per germline, CDR1 MNHEY and CDR2 SVGAGI. V was clipped by 1 base and J by 4 bases, with 13 bases between them. The CDR3 contains 15 residues. The CDR3 spells CASSYYNREITEAFF. DNA for the CDR3: TGTGCCAGCAGTTACTACAACAGGGAGATCACTGAAGCTTTCTTT.

The rearrangement uses TRBV27 and TRBJ1-1; 9 bases fit TRBD1. CDR1 and CDR2 (germline): MNHEY, SMNVEV (reference sequence). V dropped 8 bases and J dropped 2; count of bases not matched to a gene: 6. This CDR3 region has 14 residues. In nucleotides, the CDR3 is TGTGCCAGCCTTCGGACAGGGGCAAACACTGAAGCTTTCTTT. Its protein product is CASLRTGANTEAFF.

This chain links TRBV13 with TRBJ1-1, with D perhaps matching TRBD1 (5 bases). The germline V and J ends were trimmed by 4 bases and 8 bases, with 17 bases remaining between them. Germline lookup yields CDR1 PRHDT and CDR2 FYEKMQ (reference sequence). The CDR3 loop spans 14 amino acids. DNA for the CDR3: TGTGCCAGCAGCTCACGCAGGGTATCGTACGAAGCTTTCTTT. Its protein product is CASSSRRVSYEAFF.

V gene TRBV7-8 combines with J gene TRBJ2-7; D is possibly TRBD1 (6 bases). This CDR3 contains 15 residues. The ends were cut back, 7 bases at V and 2 bases at J, with 18 bases in the middle. The germline CDR1 and CDR2 sequences are SGHVS and FQNEAQ. As DNA, the CDR3 is TGTGCCAGCACCTGGGAGAAACAGGGTGCCTACGAGCAGTACTTC. This codes for CASTWEKQGAYEQYF.

The genes are TRBV3-1 (or the pseudogene TRBV3-2) and TRBJ1-2; D is ambiguous. The CDR3 is made up of 15 amino acids. Germline V gene sequence: CDR1 LGHDT, CDR2 YNNKEL (reference sequence). V lost 1 base, J lost 5 bases, and 14 bases lay in between. The CDR3 loop reads CASSQGTTAPYGYTF. The CDR3 nucleotides read TGTGCCAGCAGCCAAGGGACTACCGCCCCTTATGGCTACACCTTC.

CDR3 sequence reads: CASSVGQGAYEQYF. CDR3 sequence (DNA): TGTGCCAGCAGCGTGGGACAGGGGGCTTACGAGCAGTACTTC. The rearrangement links TRBV11-1 to TRBJ2-7; 12 positions agree with TRBD1. CDR1 SGHAT and CDR2 FQDESV come from the germline V gene (reference sequence). V lost 5 bases to trimming and J lost 4 bases; unmatched junction nucleotides: 3. The CDR3 covers 14 residues.

This chain joins TRBV5-1 and TRBJ1-2; no clear D. Trimming took 4 bases from V and 8 from J, leaving 21 bases between them. The CDR3 extends over 15 amino acids. CDR1 is SGHRS and CDR2 is YFSETQ in the germline V gene. CDR3 region: CASSVDLGSLGGYTF. Here the CDR3 DNA reads TGCGCCAGCAGCGTGGACCTAGGATCTTTGGGGGGCTACACCTTC.

The chain joins TRBV29-1 to TRBJ1-3; D unclear. Germline V gives CDR1 SQVTM, CDR2 ANQGSEA. Trimming took 4 bases from V and 0 from J, leaving 7 bases between them. There are 13 residues in the CDR3. The CDR3 DNA is TGCAGCGTTGGGACTTACTCTGGAAACACCATATATTTT. Its translation is CSVGTYSGNTIYF.

The chain's CDR3 is CASSVTASSGNTIYF. CDR3 DNA: TGTGCCAGCAGCGTCACAGCGAGCTCTGGAAACACCATATATTTT. The chain links TRBV9 to TRBJ1-3; no clear D gene. Between the trimmed V and J ends, which lost 2 bases and 0 bases, there was a span of 9 bases. The CDR3 totals 15 residues. Germline V gives CDR1 SGDLS, CDR2 YYNGEE. Full variable domain (missing parts from reference TRBV9 and TRBJ1-3): DSGVTQTPKHLITATGQRVTLRCSPRSGDLSVYWYQQSLDQGLQFLIQYYNGEERAKGNILERFSAQQFPDLHSELNLSSLELGDSALYFCASSVTASSGNTIYFGEGSWLTVV.

The V call is TRBV5-6, the J call TRBJ2-7, with TRBD1 matching over 8 bases. V shed 3 bases, J shed 2 bases, and the junction held 10 bases outside the gene matches. The germline CDR1 and CDR2 sequences are SGHDT and YYEEEE. CDR3 size: 16 residues. The CDR3 coding sequence is TGTGCCAGCAGCTCCGACAGGGGCCCTACGCCCTACGAGCAGTACTTC. Translating it yields CASSSDRGPTPYEQYF.

This rearrangement joins TRBV24-1 to TRBJ2-3; 12 positions agree with TRBD2. Germline V gene data show CDR1 as KGHDR and CDR2 as SFDVKD. The CDR3 has 18 amino acids. Trimming removed 4 bases from V and 6 bases from J; junction bases left unmatched: 13. This chain's CDR3 is CATSEGRLAGVYEDTQYF. CDR3 DNA: TGTGCCACCAGTGAGGGGCGACTAGCGGGGGTGTATGAGGATACGCAGTATTTT.

The J gene is TRBJ1-2, the V gene TRBV6-5; D is unresolved. V was cut by 6 bases and J by 8 bases, with 7 bases left in between. The germline V gene has CDR1 MNHEY and CDR2 SVGAGI. The CDR3 is made up of 10 amino acids. In nucleotides, the CDR3 is TGTGCCAGCAGAGTAGTCGGCTACACCTTC. Translating it yields CASRVVGYTF.

The CDR3 loop is CASSRDLGREQFF. For the CDR3, the DNA is TGTGCCAGCAGCAGGGACTTGGGCAGGGAGCAGTTCTTC. This chain links TRBV6-2 or TRBV6-3 with TRBJ2-1; D is perhaps TRBD2 (6 bases). This CDR3 is 13 amino acids long. V dropped 6 bases and J dropped 10 bases, with 16 bases sitting between them. Germline-derived CDR1 and CDR2 are MNHEY and SVGEGT.

This chain uses TRBV18 with TRBJ1-1; D is undetermined. This CDR3 is built from 13 residues. V dropped 3 bases and J dropped 1 base, with 6 bases sitting between them. Looked up from germline, CDR1 is KGHSH and CDR2 is LQKENI. CDR3 sequence reads: CASSPPPNTEAFF. Written as DNA, the CDR3 is TGTGCCAGCTCACCTCCCCCGAACACTGAAGCTTTCTTT.

The chain combines TRBV18 with TRBJ1-6, with D possibly matching TRBD1 (6 bases). CDR3 length: 15 residues. Trimming stripped 5 bases from V and 10 bases from J, with 18 bases between. Germline V gene lookup returns CDR1 KGHSH and CDR2 LQKENI. CDR3 DNA: TGTGCCAGCTCAACCGCCGGCCACAGGGAATCACCCCTCCACTTT. Protein sequence: CASSTAGHRESPLHF.

The rearrangement joins TRBV25-1 to TRBJ1-2; the D is unclear. V was cut by 2 bases and J by 4 bases, with 14 bases left in between. The CDR3 runs 15 residues. CDR1 and CDR2 (germline): MGHDK, SYGVNS. CDR3 in DNA: TGTGCCAGCAGTGAAATCGCGAGCGGTTTCTATGGCTACACCTTC. Translation: CASSEIASGFYGYTF.

The chain employs TRBV11-2 and TRBJ2-7; 9 nucleotides line up with TRBD1. This CDR3 region has 13 residues. V was clipped by 1 base and J by 5 bases; unmatched bases: 0. CDR1 is SGHAT and CDR2 is FQNNGV in the germline V gene. CDR3 nucleotide sequence: TGTGCCAGCAGCTTAGGGACAGGGGACGAGCAGTACTTC. Residues: CASSLGTGDEQYF.

This sequence joins TRBV7-2 and TRBJ2-3; TRBD2 matches at 14 bases. V dropped 2 bases and J dropped 14; count of bases not matched to a gene: 9. CDR3 length equals 15 residues. Germline assignment: CDR1 SGHTA and CDR2 FQGNSA. Here the CDR3 reads CASSLSGTSGGVGYF. CDR3 coding DNA: TGTGCCAGCAGCTTATCGGGGACTAGCGGGGGCGTAGGGTATTTT.

V and J are TRBV7-9 and TRBJ2-7; a possible D gene is TRBD2 (5 bases). The CDR3 sequence is 15 residues long. Trimming shortened V by 0 bases and J by 1 base, and 10 bases separated the two germline ends. Germline values: CDR1 SEHNR, CDR2 FQNEAQ (reference sequence). The CDR3 here is CASSLARTESYEQYF. CDR3 DNA sequence: TGTGCCAGCAGCTTAGCGAGGACTGAATCCTACGAGCAGTACTTC. Full variable domain (remainder filled in from reference TRBV7-9 and TRBJ2-7): DTGVSQNPRHKITKRGQNVTFRCDPISEHNRLYWYRQTLGQGPEFLTYFQNEAQLEKSRLLSDRFSAERPKGSFSTLEIQRTEQGDSAMYLCASSLARTESYEQYFGPGTRLTVT.

J is TRBJ1-1 and V is TRBV5-8, with 7 bases matching TRBD1. This CDR3 has 13 residues. J lost 13 bases, V lost 2 bases, and 11 bases had no gene match. CDR1 is SGHTS and CDR2 is YDEGEE in the germline V gene. DNA for the CDR3: TGTGCCAGCAGCTTTCAGGGGACAGTCGTAAGTTTCTTT. Translating gives CASSFQGTVVSFF.

In DNA, the CDR3 is TGTGCCTGGGCGAGGGACCTTAACACTGAAGCTTTCTTT. Translation: CAWARDLNTEAFF. The rearrangement joins TRBV30 to TRBJ1-1; a weak D match, TRBD1 (5 bases). V was shortened by 5 bases and J by 2 bases, with 12 bases between the two germline ends. Germline V gives CDR1 GTSNPN, CDR2 SVGIG (reference sequence). The CDR3 length is 13 residues.